These 8 T cell receptor beta chains were all obtained from the same sample, sequenced in a study of blood T cell repertoires in COVID-19. Some clones are missing from TCRdb's copy, which holds only in-frame ones; the method was immunoSEQ multiplex PCR. The sample holds 150,000 to 200,000 clones, 85% to 90% seen once. The sequenced sample consisted of PBMCs or T cells enriched from blood (not recorded which). These receptors came from a woman aged 40 to 50 in a cohort exposed to, infected with or recovered from COVID-19 (not recorded which).

V usage is TRBV5-5 and J usage is TRBJ1-2; D remains unclear. This CDR3 comprises 13 residues. V shed 0 bases and J shed 6 bases, with 9 bases lying between them. Germline CDR1 and CDR2: SGHKS and YYEKEE (reference sequence). DNA for the CDR3: TGTGCCAGCAGCTTGGGTTGGAGGGATGGCTACACCTTC. It encodes CASSLGWRDGYTF.

The chain uses TRBV6-5 and TRBJ2-5, with D perhaps matching TRBD2 (7 bases). Germline V gene lookup returns CDR1 MNHEY and CDR2 SVGAGI. V lost 6 bases to trimming and J lost 1 base, with 15 bases between them. The CDR3 consists of 15 residues. The CDR3: CASSYKGGGQETQYF. The DNA of the CDR3 is TGTGCCAGCAGCTACAAAGGGGGGGGCCAAGAGACCCAGTACTTC.

This chain uses TRBV4-3 with TRBJ1-4; a possible D gene is TRBD1 (6 bases). Trimming stripped 0 bases from V and 4 bases from J, with 18 bases between. This CDR3 comprises 18 residues. Germline CDR1 reads LGHNA; CDR2 reads YSLEER. The DNA of the CDR3 is TGCGCCAGCAGCCAAGACCTAATCCGGGACACCTATAATGAAAAACTGTTTTTT. Translation: CASSQDLIRDTYNEKLFF.

The CDR3 spells CASSPENRQGYEQYF. The CDR3 DNA reads as TGCGCCAGCAGCCCTGAGAACCGGCAGGGGTACGAGCAGTACTTC. V is TRBV5-1 and J is TRBJ2-7; D possibly corresponds to TRBD1 (6 bases). V was cut by 4 bases and J by 4 bases, with 18 bases left in between. The CDR3 extends over 15 amino acids. CDR1 and CDR2 from the germline V gene are SGHRS and YFSETQ.

The rearrangement uses TRBV27 and TRBJ1-1; D is uncertain. The CDR3 length is 16 residues. The germline V gene encodes CDR1 MNHEY and CDR2 SMNVEV (reference sequence). With 6 bases removed from V and 0 bases from J, the gap between germline ends came to 17 bases. The CDR3: CASSPVGAVMNTEAFF. DNA of the CDR3: TGTGCCAGCAGCCCGGTGGGAGCTGTGATGAACACTGAAGCTTTCTTT.

The rearrangement joins TRBV19 to TRBJ1-1, with a weak D call TRBD1 (5 bases). Trimming cost V 7 bases and J 0 bases, with 12 bases left between them. Germline-derived CDR1 and CDR2 are LNHDA and SQIVND (reference sequence). The CDR3 runs 14 residues. CDR3 nucleotides: TGTGCCAGTATCCCGGGGGGACTGAACACTGAAGCTTTCTTT. This gives the protein CASIPGGLNTEAFF.

This chain joins TRBV6-5 and TRBJ1-1; 9 bases are shared with TRBD1. With 6 bases clipped from V and 1 base from J, the junction kept 3 bases outside the gene matches. The CDR3 loop spans 14 amino acids. CDR1 is MNHEY and CDR2 is SVGAGI in the germline V gene. In DNA, the CDR3 is TGTGCCAGCAGGGGACAGGGCCCGAACACTGAAGCTTTCTTT. Translating gives CASRGQGPNTEAFF.

The rearrangement uses TRBV27 and TRBJ2-1; weak D call: TRBD2 (5 bases). CDR1 is MNHEY and CDR2 is SMNVEV in the germline V gene (reference sequence). Trimming removed 8 bases at V and 7 bases at J, with 18 bases between. The CDR3 consists of 14 residues. In nucleotides, the CDR3 is TGTGCCAGCGGGCTGCTACTAGGGTTGAATGAGCAGTTCTTC. Protein: CASGLLLGLNEQFF.